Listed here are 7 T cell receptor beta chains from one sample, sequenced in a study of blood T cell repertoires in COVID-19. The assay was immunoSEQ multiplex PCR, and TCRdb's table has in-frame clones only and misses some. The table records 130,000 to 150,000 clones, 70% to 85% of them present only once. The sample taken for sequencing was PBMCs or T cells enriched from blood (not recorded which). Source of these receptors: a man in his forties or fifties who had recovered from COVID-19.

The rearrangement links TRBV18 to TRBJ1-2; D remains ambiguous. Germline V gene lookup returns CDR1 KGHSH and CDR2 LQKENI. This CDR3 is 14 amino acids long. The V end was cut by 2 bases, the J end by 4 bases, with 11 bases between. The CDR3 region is CASSPTEEGYGYTF. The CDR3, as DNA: TGTGCCAGCTCACCAACAGAAGAGGGCTATGGCTACACCTTC.

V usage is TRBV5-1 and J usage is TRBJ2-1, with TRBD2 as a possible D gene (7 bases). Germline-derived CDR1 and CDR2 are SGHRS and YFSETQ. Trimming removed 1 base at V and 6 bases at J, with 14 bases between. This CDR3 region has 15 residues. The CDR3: CASSLTGGLSNEQFF. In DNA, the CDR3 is TGCGCCAGCAGCTTGACGGGGGGCCTATCCAATGAGCAGTTCTTC.

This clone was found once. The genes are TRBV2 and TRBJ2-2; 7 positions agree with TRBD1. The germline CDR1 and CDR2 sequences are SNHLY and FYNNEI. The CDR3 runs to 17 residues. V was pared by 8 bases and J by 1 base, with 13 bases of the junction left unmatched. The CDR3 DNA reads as TGTGCCAGCTTCCTCACCCGACAGGGAAAGAACACCGGGGAGCTGTTTTTT. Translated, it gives CASFLTRQGKNTGELFF.

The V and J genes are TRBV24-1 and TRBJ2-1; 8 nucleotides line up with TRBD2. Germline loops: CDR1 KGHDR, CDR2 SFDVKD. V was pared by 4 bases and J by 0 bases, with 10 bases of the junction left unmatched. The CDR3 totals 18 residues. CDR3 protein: CATSDPQSGGSSYNEQFF. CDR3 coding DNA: TGTGCCACCAGTGACCCTCAGTCGGGGGGGAGCTCCTACAATGAGCAGTTCTTC.

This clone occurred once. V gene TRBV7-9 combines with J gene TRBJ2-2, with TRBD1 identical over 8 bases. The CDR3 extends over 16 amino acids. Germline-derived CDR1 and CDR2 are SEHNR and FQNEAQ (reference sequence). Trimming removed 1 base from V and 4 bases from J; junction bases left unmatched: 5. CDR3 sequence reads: CASSLVRGRRTGELFF. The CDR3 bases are TGTGCCAGCAGCTTAGTCAGGGGGCGTCGCACCGGGGAGCTGTTTTTT.

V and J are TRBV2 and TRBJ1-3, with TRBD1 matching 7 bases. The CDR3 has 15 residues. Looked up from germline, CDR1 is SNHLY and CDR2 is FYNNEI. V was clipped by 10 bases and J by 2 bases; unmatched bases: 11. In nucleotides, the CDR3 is TGTGCCAACACTATGGAAGGGGGCGCTGGAAACACCATATATTTT. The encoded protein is CANTMEGGAGNTIYF.

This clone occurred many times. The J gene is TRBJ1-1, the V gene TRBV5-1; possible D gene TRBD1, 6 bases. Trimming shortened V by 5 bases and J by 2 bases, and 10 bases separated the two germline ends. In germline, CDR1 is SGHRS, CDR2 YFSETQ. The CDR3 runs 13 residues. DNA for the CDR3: TGCGCCAGCAGTGGACAGTTCAACACTGAAGCTTTCTTT. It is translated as CASSGQFNTEAFF.